A selection of T cell receptor beta chains follows, all from one sample in a study of shared clonotypes between healthy human individuals. Only in-frame clones appear in the TCRdb table, and some are missing; sequencing was by immunoSEQ multiplex PCR. The profile shows more than 500,000 clones, 95% to 96% of them singletons. The sequenced sample was naive CD4+ T cells sorted from blood. All receptors derive from a woman between 25 and 40 years old in good health. Both conserved end residues are part of each CDR3. The D gene is left open where the match is weak. Clone size is shown for a subset of rows, as once, few, many or a class of expanded clone.

cdr3_aa | cdr3_nt | d_call | j_call | v_call | clone_size
CASSLGQTPYEQYF | TGCGCCAGCAGCTTGGGGCAGACCCCCTACGAGCAGTACTTC | NA | TRBJ2-7 | TRBV5-1 | NA
CASSLYKGLGQILSGNTIYF | TGTGCCAGCAGCTTGTATAAAGGGCTTGGACAGATACTCTCTGGAAACACCATATATTTT | NA | TRBJ1-3 | TRBV5-8 | NA
CASSHQDRGLSDGYTF | TGTGCCAGCAGCCACCAGGACAGGGGCTTGTCGGACGGCTACACCTTC | TRBD1 | TRBJ1-2 | TRBV4-2 | once
CASSADSSWTGELFF | TGTGCCAGCAGTGCGGACAGCTCTTGGACCGGGGAGCTGTTTTTT | NA | TRBJ2-2 | TRBV2 | NA
CASSQPGVEPQHF | TGTGCCAGCAGCCAACCTGGGGTGGAGCCCCAGCATTTT | NA | TRBJ1-5 | TRBV7-9 | NA
CATEDRINYEQYF | TGTGCCACGGAGGACAGGATAAACTACGAGCAGTACTTC | TRBD1 | TRBJ2-7 | TRBV28 | NA
CASSKDPNYGYTF | TGTGCCAGCAGCAAGGATCCTAACTATGGCTACACCTTC | NA | TRBJ1-2 | TRBV7-6 | NA
CASSEEGQGMGYTF | TGCGCCAGCAGCGAGGAGGGACAGGGTATGGGCTACACCTTC | TRBD1 | TRBJ1-2 | TRBV5-1 | NA
CASGERPGELFF | TGCGCCAGCGGGGAGCGGCCCGGGGAGCTGTTTTTT | NA | TRBJ2-2 | TRBV10-1 | NA
CASSPVARLADYNEQFF | TGTGCCAGCTCACCAGTTGCCAGACTAGCGGACTACAATGAGCAGTTCTTC | TRBD2 | TRBJ2-1 | TRBV18 | NA
CASSLLGSTEAFF | TGCGCCAGCAGCTTGCTAGGGAGTACTGAAGCTTTCTTT | NA | TRBJ1-1 | TRBV5-1 | NA
CASSSRQTQETQYF | TGCGCCAGCAGTAGTAGACAAACCCAAGAGACCCAGTACTTC | NA | TRBJ2-5 | TRBV10-1 | NA
CASSVGSTGELFF | TGTGCCAGCAGTGTTGGGAGCACCGGGGAGCTGTTTTTT | NA | TRBJ2-2 | TRBV2 | NA
CASSPRGGGDEQYF | TGTGCCAGCTCACCACGAGGGGGCGGGGACGAGCAGTACTTC | NA | TRBJ2-7 | TRBV18 | NA
CASSYSGASGNTIYF | TGTGCCAGCAGTTACTCGGGGGCCTCTGGAAACACCATATATTTT | NA | TRBJ1-3 | TRBV6-5 | NA
CASSLGPGQGFRETQYF | TGTGCCAGCAGCTTAGGACCGGGACAGGGGTTCCGGGAGACCCAGTACTTC | TRBD1 | TRBJ2-5 | TRBV11-2 | NA
CASSWLAGDTGELFF | TGTGCCAGCAGTTGGCTAGCGGGAGACACCGGGGAGCTGTTTTTT | TRBD2 | TRBJ2-2 | TRBV6-5 | NA
CASSPSGENTGELFF | TGTGCCAGCAGTCCCTCTGGGGAGAACACCGGGGAGCTGTTTTTT | NA | TRBJ2-2 | TRBV28 | NA
CSVGGGRNNQPQHF | TGCAGCGTTGGCGGGGGGCGCAACAATCAGCCCCAGCATTTT | NA | TRBJ1-5 | TRBV29-1 | NA
CASSSTGHGYEQYF | TGTGCCAGCAGTTCCACCGGACACGGATACGAGCAGTACTTC | NA | TRBJ2-7 | TRBV27 | NA
CASSFVDRGHGYTF | TGTGCCAGCAGCTTCGTGGACAGGGGGCATGGCTACACCTTC | TRBD1 | TRBJ1-2 | TRBV5-6 | NA
CASSLRGGGGETQYF | TGTGCCAGCAGTTTAAGAGGGGGTGGAGGGGAGACCCAGTACTTC | NA | TRBJ2-5 | TRBV6-5 | once
CASSLVGGMETEAFF | TGCGCCAGCAGCTTGGTAGGCGGGATGGAGACTGAAGCTTTCTTT | NA | TRBJ1-1 | TRBV5-1 | NA
CASSGGPGKTQNTEAFF | TGTGCCAGCAGCGGGGGACCGGGAAAGACTCAGAACACTGAAGCTTTCTTT | NA | TRBJ1-1 | TRBV27 | NA
CASSPLRQSNQPQHF | TGTGCCAGCAGTCCCTTACGACAGAGCAATCAGCCCCAGCATTTT | NA | TRBJ1-5 | TRBV28 | NA
CASSSGLAGAPFF | TGTGCCAGCAGTTCAGGACTAGCGGGAGCCCCTTTTTTT | TRBD2 | TRBJ2-3 | TRBV28 | NA
CASSRQGIGSYEQYF | TGTGCCAGCAGTCGACAGGGAATAGGGTCCTACGAGCAGTACTTC | TRBD1 | TRBJ2-7 | TRBV28 | NA
CASSAPSGRASTDNEQFF | TGTGCCAGCAGTGCACCTAGCGGGAGGGCCAGCACCGACAATGAGCAGTTCTTC | TRBD2 | TRBJ2-1 | TRBV6-1 | NA
CASSKQGSSNQPQHF | TGTGCCAGCAGTAAACAGGGGTCTAGCAATCAGCCCCAGCATTTT | TRBD1 | TRBJ1-5 | TRBV2 | NA
CASSVGLGNYEQYF | TGTGCCAGTAGTGTGGGACTAGGAAACTACGAGCAGTACTTC | TRBD2 | TRBJ2-7 | TRBV19 | NA
CASSFRGDHTEAFF | TGCGCCAGCAGTTTCCGTGGGGACCACACTGAAGCTTTCTTT | NA | TRBJ1-1 | TRBV5-1 | once
CASSPRWVSYNEQFF | TGTGCCAGCAGCCCCCGTTGGGTCTCCTACAATGAGCAGTTCTTC | NA | TRBJ2-1 | TRBV9 | NA
CASSSPGLAGGYNEQFF | TGTGCCAGCAGCTCTCCGGGACTAGCGGGAGGCTACAATGAGCAGTTCTTC | TRBD2 | TRBJ2-1 | TRBV7-3 | NA
CASSLTGGWTEAFF | TGCGCCAGCAGCTTGACAGGGGGATGGACTGAAGCTTTCTTT | TRBD1 | TRBJ1-1 | TRBV5-1 | NA
CASSLVAGSYNEQFF | TGTGCCAGCAGCTTAGTGGCAGGCTCCTACAATGAGCAGTTCTTC | NA | TRBJ2-1 | TRBV7-2 | NA
CASSPRGQGVAKNIQYF | TGTGCCAGCAGCCCACGGGGACAGGGGGTGGCCAAAAACATTCAGTACTTC | TRBD1 | TRBJ2-4 | TRBV28 | NA
CASSLGQASYEQYF | TGTGCCAGCAGCTTGGGACAGGCCTCCTACGAGCAGTACTTC | NA | TRBJ2-7 | TRBV5-5 | NA
CASSLSRASGTDTQYF | TGCGCCAGCAGCTTGTCAAGGGCTAGCGGCACAGATACGCAGTATTTT | NA | TRBJ2-3 | TRBV5-1 | NA
CASSYSGDTDTQYF | TGTGCCAGCAGTTACTCGGGCGACACAGATACGCAGTATTTT | NA | TRBJ2-3 | TRBV6-5 | NA
CASSLSEGLHTEAFF | TGCGCCAGCAGCTTGAGCGAGGGGCTCCACACTGAAGCTTTCTTT | NA | TRBJ1-1 | TRBV5-1 | NA
CASMGTSGRGETQYF | TGTGCCAGTATGGGGACTAGCGGGAGGGGAGAGACCCAGTACTTC | TRBD2 | TRBJ2-5 | TRBV19 | NA